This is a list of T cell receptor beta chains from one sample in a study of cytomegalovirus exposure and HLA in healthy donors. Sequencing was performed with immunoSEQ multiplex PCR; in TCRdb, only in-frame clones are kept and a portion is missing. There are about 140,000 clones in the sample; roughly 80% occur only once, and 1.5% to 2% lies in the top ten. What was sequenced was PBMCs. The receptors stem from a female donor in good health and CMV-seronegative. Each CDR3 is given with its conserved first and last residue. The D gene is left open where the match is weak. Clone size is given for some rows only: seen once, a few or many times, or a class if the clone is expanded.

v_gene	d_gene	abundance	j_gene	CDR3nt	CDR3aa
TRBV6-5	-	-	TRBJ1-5	TGTGCCAGCAGTGAACGGTATAGCAATCAGCCCCAGCATTTT	CASSERYSNQPQHF
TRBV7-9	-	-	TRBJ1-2	TGTGCCAGCAGCCCCGGGGGGGGGTATGGCTACACCTTC	CASSPGGGYGYTF
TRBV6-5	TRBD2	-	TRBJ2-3	TGTGCCAGCAGTTGGGGGACTAGCAGCACAGATACGCAGTATTTT	CASSWGTSSTDTQYF
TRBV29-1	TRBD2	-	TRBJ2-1	TGCAGCGTTGAAGGCCGACTAGCGGGAGGGTGGGGGCAGTTCTTC	CSVEGRLAGGWGQFF
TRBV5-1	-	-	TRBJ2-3	TGCGCCAGCAGCCCGGGACTCCCCACAGATACGCAGTATTTT	CASSPGLPTDTQYF
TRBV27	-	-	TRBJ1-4	TGTGCCAGCAGTTCAGGGGACACTCTGGGGGAAAAACTGTTTTTT	CASSSGDTLGEKLFF
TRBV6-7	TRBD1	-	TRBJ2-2	TGTGCCAGCAGTGAAGTGACAGGGGCAAGCACCGGGGAGCTGTTTTTT	CASSEVTGASTGELFF
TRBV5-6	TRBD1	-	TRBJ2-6	TGTGCCAGCAGCTTGGTCCGGGACAGCTCTGGGGCCAACGTCCTGACTTTC	CASSLVRDSSGANVLTF
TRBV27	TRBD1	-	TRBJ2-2	TGTGCCAGTAGATACCGGGACAGGGTGACCGGGGAGCTGTTTTTT	CASRYRDRVTGELFF
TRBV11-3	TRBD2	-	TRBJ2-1	TGTGCCAGCAGCGCAGGCAAGCGGGGGAGGAATGAGCAGTTCTTC	CASSAGKRGRNEQFF
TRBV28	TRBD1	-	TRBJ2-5	TGTGCCAGCAGTTTAATGAGGACAGGGATTTTAAAGACCCAGTACTTC	CASSLMRTGILKTQYF
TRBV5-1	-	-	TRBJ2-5	TGCGCCAGCAGCGGGGAGGGCCTCAGGGGCCAGTACTTC	CASSGEGLRGQYF
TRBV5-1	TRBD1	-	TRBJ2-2	TGCGCCAGCAGCTCCATGAGGGGACAGGGAAACACCGGGGAGCTGTTTTTT	CASSSMRGQGNTGELFF
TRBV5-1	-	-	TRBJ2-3	TGCGCCAGCAGCTCGGGACTGAGCCGAGACACAGATACGCAGTATTTT	CASSSGLSRDTDTQYF
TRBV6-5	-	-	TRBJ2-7	TGTGCCAGCAGTTACTCTTGGACAGCTAAATCCTACGAGCAGTACTTC	CASSYSWTAKSYEQYF
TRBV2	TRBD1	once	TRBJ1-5	TGTGCCCTCCGGGACAGTAGCAATCAGCCCCAGCATTTT	CALRDSSNQPQHF
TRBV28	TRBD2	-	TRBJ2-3	TGTGCCAGCAGTCTCGACACTAGCGGGAAAAGCACAGATACGCAGTATTTT	CASSLDTSGKSTDTQYF
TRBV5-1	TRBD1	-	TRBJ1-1	TGCGCCAGCAGCGCGGGACAGCTAAACACTGAAGCTTTCTTT	CASSAGQLNTEAFF
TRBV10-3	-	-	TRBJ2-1	TGTGCCGGAGGGGAAAAGGAGAATGAGCAGTTCTTC	CAGGEKENEQFF
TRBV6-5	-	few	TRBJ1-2	TGTGCCAGCAGTTACGGCCGGGGGGAAGGTGGCTACACCTTC	CASSYGRGEGGYTF
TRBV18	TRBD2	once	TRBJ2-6	TGTGCCAGCTCACCCGAAGGACTAGCGGTCTCTGGGGCCAACGTCCTGACTTTC	CASSPEGLAVSGANVLTF
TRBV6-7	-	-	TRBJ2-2	TGTGCCAGCAGCAAACGGGGGGCGGGGGAGCTGTTTTTT	CASSKRGAGELFF
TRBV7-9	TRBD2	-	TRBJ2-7	TGTTCCAGCAGCCGGACTAGCGGGGGCTCTGGGGGCGAGCAGTACTTC	CSSSRTSGGSGGEQYF
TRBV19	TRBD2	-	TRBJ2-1	TGTGCCAGTAGTATACTTGCCGCGGGAGGCGGGGGGAATGAGCAGTTCTTC	CASSILAAGGGGNEQFF
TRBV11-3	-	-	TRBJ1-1	TGTGCCAGCAGCTCGCGAGAAATGAACACTGAAGCTTTCTTT	CASSSREMNTEAFF
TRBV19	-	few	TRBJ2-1	TGTGCCAGTAGTATAACTAGTTCTCGCGCTGAGCAGTTCTTC	CASSITSSRAEQFF
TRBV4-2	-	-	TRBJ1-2	TGTGCCAGCAGCCGAACTGGGGCCCCTCACATTTTC	CASSRTGAPHIF
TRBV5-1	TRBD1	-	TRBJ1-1	TGCGCCAGCAGCTCGTCCGGGACAGATGAAGCTTTCTTT	CASSSSGTDEAFF
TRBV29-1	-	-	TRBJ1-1	TGCAGCGCGACACAGGGAACTGAAGCTTTCTTT	CSATQGTEAFF
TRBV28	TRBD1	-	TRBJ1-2	TGTGCCAGCAGCAGAGCAACCAGGGGGCTTAACTATGGCTACACCTTC	CASSRATRGLNYGYTF
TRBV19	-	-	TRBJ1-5	TGTGCCAGTAGCCACCTGCCGCAGGGTAGCAATCAGCCCCAGCATTTT	CASSHLPQGSNQPQHF
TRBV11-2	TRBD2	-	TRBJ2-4	TGTGCCAGCAGCCCTTTCGGTGGGGGGGTGAGGGACATTCAGTACTTC	CASSPFGGGVRDIQYF
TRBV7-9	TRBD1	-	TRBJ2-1	TGTGCCTCCCGACCGGGACAGGGTCGGGATGAGCAGTTCTTC	CASRPGQGRDEQFF
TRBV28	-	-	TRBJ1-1	TGTGCCAGCAGGCCAGGGGTGAACACTGAAGCTTTCTTT	CASRPGVNTEAFF
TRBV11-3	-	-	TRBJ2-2	TGTGCCAGCAGCTTAGACCAAAGACAGGTATCCGGGGAGCTGTTTTTT	CASSLDQRQVSGELFF
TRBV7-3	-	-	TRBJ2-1	TGTGCCAGCAGCTTCTCCAATGAGCAGTTCTTC	CASSFSNEQFF
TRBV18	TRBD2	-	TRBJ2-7	TGTGCCAGCCAAAAACTAGCGGGAAGCTCCTACGAGCAGTACTTC	CASQKLAGSSYEQYF
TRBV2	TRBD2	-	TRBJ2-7	TGTGCCAGCGTGGGTAAGCGGGGGATTGACTACGGGCAGTACTTC	CASVGKRGIDYGQYF
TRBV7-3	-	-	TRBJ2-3	TGTGCCAGCAGCTTATCTCCGCGCTTCACAGATACGCAGTATTTT	CASSLSPRFTDTQYF
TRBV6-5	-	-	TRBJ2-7	TGTGCCAGCAGTTATAACCCAGGCAGGGCCTACGAGCAGTACTTC	CASSYNPGRAYEQYF
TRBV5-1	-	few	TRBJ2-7	TGCGCCAGCATCCCCGGTCAGGGTGGCTCCTACGAGCAGTACTTC	CASIPGQGGSYEQYF
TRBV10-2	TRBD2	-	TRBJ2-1	TGCGCCAGCAGTGTTCTAGCGGGAGGGGGAGGTGAGCAGTTCTTC	CASSVLAGGGGEQFF
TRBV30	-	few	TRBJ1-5	TGTGCCTGGAGTGAGTGGCAGGGAACAAGCAATCAGCCCCAGCATTTT	CAWSEWQGTSNQPQHF
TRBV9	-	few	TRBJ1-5	TGTGCCAGCAGCCCCGCGGCTAGCAATCAGCCCCAGCATTTT	CASSPAASNQPQHF
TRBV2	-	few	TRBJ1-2	TGTGCCAGCAGTGATGCAGGGACTAACTATGGCTACACCTTC	CASSDAGTNYGYTF
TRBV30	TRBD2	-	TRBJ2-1	TGTGCCTGGGCCCTCGGACTAGCGGGAGTAAATGAGCAGTTCTTC	CAWALGLAGVNEQFF
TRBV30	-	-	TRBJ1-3	TGTGCCTGGGACAGGAAAACCTCTGGAAACACCATATATTTT	CAWDRKTSGNTIYF
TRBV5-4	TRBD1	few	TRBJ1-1	TGTGCCAGCAGCCCTGGACAGGGTACGCCTGAAGCTTTCTTT	CASSPGQGTPEAFF
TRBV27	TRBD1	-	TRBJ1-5	TGTGCCAGCAGTAAGTGGGACAGGGGGCAAGGGCAGCCCCAGCATTTT	CASSKWDRGQGQPQHF
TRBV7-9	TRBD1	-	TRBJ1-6	TGTGCCAGCAGTTGGACAGGGCGTAATTCACCCCTCCACTTT	CASSWTGRNSPLHF
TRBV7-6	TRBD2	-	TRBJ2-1	TGTGCCAGCAGCGGTTTTCATGAGACTAGCGGGGGACTTTCCTACAATGAGCAGTTCTTC	CASSGFHETSGGLSYNEQFF
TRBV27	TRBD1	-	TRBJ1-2	TGTGCCAGCAGTTTCTCAGGGGGTGGTAACTATGGCTACACCTTC	CASSFSGGGNYGYTF
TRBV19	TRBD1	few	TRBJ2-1	TGTGCCAGTAGCACTTTACGGGACAGCAATGAGCAGTTCTTC	CASSTLRDSNEQFF
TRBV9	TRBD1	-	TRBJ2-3	TGTGCCAGCAGCTCACGGACAGGGAGCGGGGATACGCAGTATTTT	CASSSRTGSGDTQYF
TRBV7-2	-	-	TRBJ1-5	TGTGCCAGCAGCCAAGAGCCGGGGGATAGCAATCAGCCCCAGCATTTT	CASSQEPGDSNQPQHF
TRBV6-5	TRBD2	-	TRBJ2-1	TGTGCCAGCAGGGACAATACAGCGGGAAACAATGAGCAGTTCTTC	CASRDNTAGNNEQFF
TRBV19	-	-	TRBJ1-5	TGTGCCAGTAGTCCATATAGTCAGGCAAGCAATCAGCCCCAGCATTTT	CASSPYSQASNQPQHF